The 24 T cell receptor beta chains reported below all come from one sample, sequenced in a study of cytomegalovirus exposure and HLA in healthy donors. 13 Jbeta primers and 60 Vbeta primers were used for the PCR. Repertoires were generated with immunoSEQ multiplex PCR, while TCRdb's copy carries only in-frame clones and drops some. The profile covers under 150,000 clones, with 70% to 90% appearing a single time and more than 1.5% taken by the ten largest. Sample: PBMCs. Source of these receptors: a man aged 35 to 55 in good health and CMV-seronegative.

This sequence joins TRBV18 and TRBJ1-4; D unresolved. CDR1 is KGHSH and CDR2 is LQKENI in the germline V gene. V shed 4 bases and J shed 3 bases, with 6 bases lying between them. This CDR3 has 13 amino acids. Written as DNA, the CDR3 is TGTGCCAGCTCACGGGCGTCTAATGAAAAACTGTTTTTT. Translating gives CASSRASNEKLFF.

This chain joins TRBV4-3 and TRBJ1-1, with TRBD1 matching over 8 bases. Germline lookup yields CDR1 LGHNA and CDR2 YSLEER. V lost 1 base to trimming and J lost 6 bases; unmatched junction nucleotides: 7. The CDR3 loop spans 15 amino acids. The CDR3 nucleotides read TGCGCCAGCAGCCAAGGGGGCAGGGGGCTTGCTGAAGCTTTCTTT. Its translation is CASSQGGRGLAEAFF.

The chain links TRBV9 to TRBJ1-3, with D possibly TRBD1 on 5 matching bases. Germline assignment: CDR1 SGDLS and CDR2 YYNGEE. With 0 bases removed from V and 4 bases from J, the gap between germline ends came to 8 bases. The length of the CDR3 is 14 residues. Here the CDR3 DNA reads TGTGCCAGCAGCGTAGGGGGCGCCGGAAACACCATATATTTT. Translation gives CASSVGGAGNTIYF.

The chain uses TRBV5-1 and TRBJ1-4, with 9 nucleotides matching TRBD1. J was trimmed by 0 bases and V by 4 bases; bases with no gene match: 7. From germline, CDR1 is SGHRS and CDR2 YFSETQ. This CDR3 contains 17 residues. CDR3 sequence (DNA): TGCGCCAGCAGCCCTGGGACAGGGACAACAACTAATGAAAAACTGTTTTTT. It yields the protein CASSPGTGTTTNEKLFF.

The gene calls are TRBV5-4 and TRBJ1-6, with TRBD1 as a possible D gene (5 bases). This CDR3 is 16 amino acids long. Germline-derived CDR1 and CDR2 are SGHNT and YYREEE (reference sequence). V lost 4 bases and J lost 6, with 17 bases in between. The CDR3 region is CASSLLSRAGNSPLHF. CDR3 bases: TGTGCCAGCAGCCTCCTTAGCAGGGCAGGTAATTCACCCCTCCACTTT. The whole variable domain, remainder taken from reference TRBV5-4 and TRBJ1-6, is ETGVTQSPTHLIKTRGQQVTLRCSSQSGHNTVSWYQQALGQGPQFIFQYYREEENGRGNFPPRFSGLQFPNYSSELNVNALELDDSALYLCASSLLSRAGNSPLHFGNGTRLTVT.

This sequence joins TRBV7-8 and TRBJ2-5, with D possibly being TRBD1 (6 bases). The CDR3 is made up of 13 amino acids. Trimming removed 5 bases from V and 5 bases from J, with 12 bases in between. Per the germline V gene, CDR1 is SGHVS and CDR2 is FQNEAQ. As DNA, the CDR3 is TGTGCCAGCAGCGGCAGGGGCGGCGAGACCCAGTACTTC. It encodes CASSGRGGETQYF.

This sequence joins TRBV20-1 and TRBJ2-3, with D perhaps TRBD2 (5 bases). V shed 4 bases and J shed 4 bases, with 6 bases lying between them. The CDR3 has 11 residues. Germline V CDR1 and CDR2: DFQATT, SNEGSKA (reference sequence). CDR3 bases: TGCAGTGCTATGGGAGCAGATACGCAGTATTTT. Its translation is CSAMGADTQYF.

This chain links TRBV11-2 with TRBJ2-1; TRBD2 agrees at 10 bases. Germline lookup yields CDR1 SGHAT and CDR2 FQNNGV. Trimming at V came to 3 bases and at J to 4 bases, leaving 3 bases not matched to a gene. The CDR3 covers 15 residues. CDR3 loop: CASSLGTSAYNEQFF. DNA of the CDR3: TGTGCCAGCAGCTTGGGGACTAGCGCTTACAATGAGCAGTTCTTC.

The CDR3 DNA follows: TGTGCCAGCAGTGCCCGACGGGAGGGTTACGAGCAGTACTTC. Protein: CASSARREGYEQYF. The chain recombines TRBV6-5 with TRBJ2-7; 8 bases agree with TRBD2. The CDR3 is 14 residues long. Per germline, CDR1 MNHEY and CDR2 SVGAGI. V shed 5 bases and J 4 bases; nucleotides not matched to a gene: 7.

V and J are TRBV5-5 and TRBJ2-5; 7 positions agree with TRBD1. The V gene end was trimmed by 2 bases and the J gene end by 5 bases; junction bases not matched to a gene: 15. The CDR3 runs 17 residues. Germline loops: CDR1 SGHKS, CDR2 YYEKEE (reference sequence). The CDR3 bases are TGTGCCAGCAGCTTTCGTCGCGACAGGGCCATAAGGGAGACCCAGTACTTC. Its translation: CASSFRRDRAIRETQYF.

The J gene is TRBJ2-2, the V gene TRBV19, with D possibly TRBD1 on 6 matching bases. CDR3 length equals 13 residues. From germline, CDR1 is LNHDA and CDR2 SQIVND (reference sequence). With 5 bases removed from V and 7 bases from J, the gap between germline ends came to 11 bases. The CDR3 sequence: CASSSGVRGELFF. The CDR3 DNA reads as TGTGCCAGTAGTTCAGGGGTGCGCGGGGAGCTGTTTTTT.

The chain employs TRBV7-8 and TRBJ2-7; TRBD2 is a possible D gene (6 bases). Trimming cost V 5 bases and J 3 bases, with 14 bases left between them. Germline assignment: CDR1 SGHVS and CDR2 FQNEAQ. The length of the CDR3 is 14 residues. CDR3 sequence: CASSPAGGNYEQYF. As DNA, the CDR3 is TGTGCCAGCAGCCCTGCCGGGGGTAACTACGAGCAGTACTTC.

Concerning this clone: This sample also contains other DNA sequences that code for the same CDR3. This CDR3 reads CASSLLRQGNSPLHF. CDR3 nucleotide sequence: TGTGCCAGCAGCTTATTGAGGCAGGGGAATTCACCCCTCCACTTT. The chain joins TRBV5-8 to TRBJ1-6; D perhaps matches TRBD1 (6 bases). V lost 2 bases and J 7 bases, leaving 13 bases between the germline ends. The CDR3 runs 15 residues. Germline V gene sequence: CDR1 SGHTS, CDR2 YDEGEE.

The V gene is TRBV4-2, the J gene TRBJ2-3; D is ambiguous. The CDR3 length is 15 residues. CDR1 is LGHNA and CDR2 is YNFKEQ in the germline V gene. V was trimmed by 2 bases and J by 2 bases, leaving 11 bases between them. The CDR3 sequence: CASSQKRGVTDTQYF. CDR3 in DNA: TGTGCCAGCAGCCAAAAGCGCGGAGTCACAGATACGCAGTATTTT.

V is TRBV6-5 and J is TRBJ1-6, with D maybe TRBD1 (6 bases). V shed 3 bases and J shed 9 bases, with 12 bases lying between them. Germline V gene sequence: CDR1 MNHEY, CDR2 SVGAGI. This CDR3 is built from 14 residues. The CDR3 nucleotides are TGTGCCAGCAGTTATGGTACAGGGAGTTCACCCCTCCACTTT. This encodes CASSYGTGSSPLHF.

The chain is built from TRBV5-1 and TRBJ2-3, with 9 positions matching TRBD1. The CDR3 covers 16 residues. Germline CDR1 and CDR2: SGHRS and YFSETQ. Unmatched junction bases numbered 4, after V lost 0 bases and J lost 2 bases. Here the CDR3 reads CASSLGGTGPTDTQYF. Here the CDR3 DNA reads TGCGCCAGCAGCTTGGGGGGGACAGGGCCCACAGATACGCAGTATTTT.

This clone was observed a single time. The chain combines TRBV14 with TRBJ2-7; 10 bases are a match to TRBD1. The CDR3 has 15 residues. J gave up 3 bases and V 8 bases, and 10 bases lay outside the gene matches. Germline V gene data show CDR1 as SGHDN and CDR2 as FVKESK. CDR3 residues: CASGRPGQGFYEQYF. CDR3 nucleotides: TGTGCCAGCGGTCGTCCGGGACAGGGGTTCTACGAGCAGTACTTC.

V gene TRBV7-8 combines with J gene TRBJ1-1, with 8 bases matching TRBD1. Germline V gene data show CDR1 as SGHVS and CDR2 as FQNEAQ. Losses at the gene ends were 2 bases for V and 0 bases for J; bases not matched to a gene: 2. This CDR3 is 15 amino acids long. CDR3 coding DNA: TGTGCCAGCAGCTTACGGACAGGGATGAACACTGAAGCTTTCTTT. Translating it yields CASSLRTGMNTEAFF.

In this sample, this clone turned up once. V and J are TRBV27 and TRBJ1-6; 8 nucleotides align to TRBD1. The CDR3 runs to 17 residues. The V gene's germline CDR1 is MNHEY and CDR2 SMNVEV (reference sequence). The trim removed 8 bases at V and 0 bases at J, leaving 9 bases unmatched. CDR3 sequence (DNA): TGTGCCAGCCTTAGACAGGGGCCTAGCTCCTATAATTCACCCCTCCACTTT. Translating it yields CASLRQGPSSYNSPLHF.

The CDR3 DNA follows: TGTGCCTGGAGTGTGGGGACAGGACGCTACGAGCAGTACTTC. Its translation: CAWSVGTGRYEQYF. The chain carries TRBV30 and TRBJ2-7; 8 bases agree with TRBD1. J lost 3 bases, V lost 0 bases, and 4 bases had no gene match. Germline V gene data show CDR1 as GTSNPN and CDR2 as SVGIG (reference sequence). This CDR3 contains 14 residues.

The chain couples TRBV4-1 to TRBJ2-3; TRBD1 is a possible D gene (5 bases). Germline V CDR1 and CDR2: MGHRA, YSYEKL. This CDR3 region has 16 residues. V was pared by 0 bases and J by 7 bases, with 17 bases between. The CDR3 DNA is TGCGCCAGCAGCCAAGATGATGGGGCTTTGACAAATACGCAGTATTTT. Protein sequence: CASSQDDGALTNTQYF.

The chain joins TRBV2 to TRBJ1-6; D uncertain. Trimming left V 5 bases short and J 9 bases short, with 14 bases between. The germline V gene has CDR1 SNHLY and CDR2 FYNNEI. The CDR3 loop spans 14 amino acids. This CDR3 reads CASSNVDRSSPLHF. The CDR3, as DNA: TGTGCCAGCAGTAATGTGGATAGGAGTTCACCCCTCCACTTT.

The V gene is TRBV5-1, the J gene TRBJ1-2; D not resolved. Germline assignment: CDR1 SGHRS and CDR2 YFSETQ. The CDR3 loop spans 18 amino acids. The V and J ends lost 4 bases and 1 base respectively, with 23 bases between them. CDR3 sequence (DNA): TGCGCCAGCAGCCTCGGACTGCTCAACAACTCCCTTAACTATGGCTACACCTTC. This sequence encodes CASSLGLLNNSLNYGYTF.

The V gene is TRBV2, the J gene TRBJ2-7; 15 bases map to TRBD2. Germline V lookup: CDR1 SNHLY, CDR2 FYNNEI. Trimming cost V 5 bases and J 3 bases; bases outside gene matches: 5. The CDR3 contains 16 residues. The CDR3 reads CASSPGTSGRNYEQYF. The CDR3 DNA is TGTGCCAGCAGTCCCGGGACTAGCGGGAGGAACTACGAGCAGTACTTC.